These T cell receptor beta chains were read from a single sample in a study of T cells in Graves' hyperthyroidism and ophthalmopathy. TCRdb passed the multiplex PCR reads through MiXCR, listing each CDR3 protein once. The profile covers more than 350,000 distinct CDR3 sequences, with more than 14% appearing a single time and roughly a fifth taken by the ten largest. Sequencing was performed on blood. The receptors stem from a woman under 40 with Graves' ophthalmopathy. CDR3s include the opening cysteine and the closing phenylalanine or tryptophan. Each record gives: V gene, clone size, J gene, CDR3 protein. Clone size is stated in some rows and not others, as once, few, many or a class when expanded.

V: TRBV18
size: many
J: TRBJ1-5
CDR3: CASSPDRGTQPQHF

V: TRBV6-1
size: -
J: TRBJ2-1
CDR3: CASRGTSGPHEQFF

V: TRBV12-3/TRBV12-4
size: many
J: TRBJ2-2
CDR3: CASSWTGLTGELFF

V: TRBV11-1
size: many
J: TRBJ1-2
CDR3: CASSLQGKVYGYTF

V: TRBV6-1
size: many
J: TRBJ2-7
CDR3: CASSEGPYSYEQYF

V: TRBV24-1
size: many
J: TRBJ2-5
CDR3: CATSDLPPWPRRETQYF

V: TRBV5-1
size: few
J: TRBJ2-1
CDR3: CASSPRDPNSEYNEQFF

V: TRBV20-1
size: many
J: TRBJ2-1
CDR3: CSADLGGGVYEQFF

V: TRBV20-1
size: many
J: TRBJ2-7
CDR3: CSASPPHAASYEQYF

V: TRBV20-1
size: many
J: TRBJ2-3
CDR3: CSARDGLAGAHLTDTQYF

V: TRBV2
size: many
J: TRBJ1-4
CDR3: CASSERGGHHEKLFF

V: TRBV5-1
size: many
J: TRBJ2-3
CDR3: CASSLAPQGYSDTQYF

V: TRBV9
size: few
J: TRBJ2-1
CDR3: CASGRGRRGGSYNEQFF

V: TRBV30
size: many
J: TRBJ1-1
CDR3: CAHSPIRNTEAFF

V: TRBV19
size: -
J: TRBJ1-2
CDR3: CASSIGETTNYGYTF

V: TRBV10-1
size: few
J: TRBJ2-2
CDR3: CASRPGPNTGELFF

V: TRBV20-1
size: many
J: TRBJ2-7
CDR3: CSARAARGLVQYF

V: TRBV5-1
size: many
J: TRBJ1-5
CDR3: CASSLDGTENQPQHF

V: TRBV7-3
size: many
J: TRBJ2-1
CDR3: CASSLSASGLGEQFF